This entry features one TCR beta chain sequence. The antigen it recognizes is unknown. Per-base qualities were not stored, and no clone one base away is much larger. These data belong to a study of T cell responses to AZD1222 COVID-19 vaccine (dated by TCRdb to about 2021). With respect to the entire study: AZD1222 recipients with second doses at about 4 weeks or about 12 weeks were pooled, because spike-specific TCR depth and breadth did not differ between schedules. TCR sequencing was performed for fewer than 250 trial participants, of whom roughly 200 were given two doses of AZD1222 and around 25 were given two doses of MenACWY control vaccine. Enrollment into the trials was organized by age into subgroups of 18-55, 56-69 and 70-plus years, and those subgroups contained approximately 150, 30 and 60 TCR-sequenced participants, respectively. What the research found in general, with its limitations: Epitopes outside the regions mutated in the B.1.351 and B.1.1.7 variants were reportedly recognized by nearly half of the unique spike-specific TCRs. Participants were mostly white British, with more females than males. The authors suggested clonal diversity may have been underestimated. Because no day 14 peak-response samples were available, repertoires were characterized only after the peak T cell response. In the small 56-69-year group, the increase in depth fell short of significance, most likely because of low power. A significant rise in spike-specific TCR breadth and depth was observed after two AZD1222 doses relative to day 0 and relative to MenACWY recipients. CD4 TCRs associated with the vaccine covered the entire spike protein, and the dominant responses were in regions 160-218 and 743-854. Conclusions about previously exposed vaccinees were limited because only six AZD1222 recipients were SARS-CoV-2 seropositive at baseline.

CDR1 and CDR2 are drawn from the germline V gene (reference sequence): GTSNPN, SVGIG. From cysteine to phenylalanine, the CDR3 is 16 amino acids long. Solely the CDR3 DNA is kept, with 48 bases framed from the first base. Germline trimming amounts to 0 bases on V and 3 bases on J, with 5 as the count of junction bases outside the gene matches. The CDR3 regions of human TCRbeta chains were analyzed by immunosequencing. From the authors' description of their analysis: TCRs in the repertoires were compared against a reference library of SARS-CoV-2-specific TCRs that had been generated with the MIRA antigen-specificity platform. Breadth meant the fraction of unique TCRs that were SARS-CoV-2-associated, whereas depth meant the fraction of total T cells that were SARS-CoV-2-associated. Each spike-specific TCR was assigned to its reactive spike region and to a CD4 or CD8 class using the MIRA data. Log10-transformed breadth and depth values were compared by one-way ANOVA with Sidak's multiple comparisons tests. This is the immuneACCESS table as TCRdb keeps it, with only in-frame sequences that have V and J called. A part of the clones is gone; compared with another copy, unresolved V genes explain less than half, and the rest is unexplained. That table supplies the V and J calls and clone size; D and trimming were determined from the DNA. This sample has roughly 140,000 clones in its table, and 90% of those were observed once. The top ten constitute 1.5% to 2% of the sample.

The time point label, read with the paper, signifies: baseline before first vaccination. Vaccinee samples came from UK trials COV001 and COV002, including a single-blind randomized controlled phase 2/3 trial of AZD1222 (ChAdOx1 nCoV-19) in healthy adults. Trial participant PBMC samples were collected at day 0 and day 28 after the second dose for TCRbeta chain sequencing. The sequence links TRBV30 to TRBJ2-2, and TRBD1 aligns with 9 junction nucleotides. Sequences were derived from peripheral blood, sampled on day 0 of AZD1222 vaccination. The TCR sequence derives from an adult in good health. The nucleotide sequence reads as follows: TGTGCCTGGAGTGTGTGGGACAGGGTGGACACCGGGGAGCTGTTTTTT. It translates as CAWSVWDRVDTGELFF.